This T cell receptor beta chain emerged from a study of radiotherapy plus CTLA-4 blockade in lung cancer. Broader study findings: With interferon-beta, early dynamics of blood T cell clones were reported to best predict response.

To note about this clone: Its specificity is unknown.

Clones were sequenced by immunoSEQ multiplex PCR, and TCRdb holds only the in-frame ones, with some missing. The table shows 80,000 or so clones, with 60% to 85% occurring only once. The CDR3 covers 15 residues. V dropped 1 base and J dropped 5 bases, with 11 bases sitting between them. Per the germline V gene, CDR1 is SGHTA and CDR2 is FQGNSA. The TCR sequence derives from a human donor with non-small cell lung cancer who had a partial response to radiotherapy plus ipilimumab. Some clones in this sample may be carry-over from other donors' samples. The rearrangement uses TRBV7-2 and TRBJ2-2, with D possibly being TRBD1 (5 bases). Sample: peripheral blood, taken from a patient treated with radiotherapy plus ipilimumab. CDR3 bases: TGTGCCAGCAGCTTAGAGGGGCCGAGGACCGGGGAGCTGTTTTTT. Its protein is CASSLEGPRTGELFF.